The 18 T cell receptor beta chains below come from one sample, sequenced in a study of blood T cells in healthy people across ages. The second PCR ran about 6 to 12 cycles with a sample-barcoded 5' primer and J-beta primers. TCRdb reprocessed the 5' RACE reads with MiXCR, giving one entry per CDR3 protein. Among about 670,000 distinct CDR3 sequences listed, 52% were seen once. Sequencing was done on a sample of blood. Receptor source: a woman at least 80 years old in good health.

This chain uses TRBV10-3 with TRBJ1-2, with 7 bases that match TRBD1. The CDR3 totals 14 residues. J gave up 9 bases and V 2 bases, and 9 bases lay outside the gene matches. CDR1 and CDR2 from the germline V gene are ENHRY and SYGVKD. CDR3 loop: CAISEPRGTVRYTF. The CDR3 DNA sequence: TGTGCCATCAGTGAGCCAAGGGGGACAGTACGCTACACCTTC.

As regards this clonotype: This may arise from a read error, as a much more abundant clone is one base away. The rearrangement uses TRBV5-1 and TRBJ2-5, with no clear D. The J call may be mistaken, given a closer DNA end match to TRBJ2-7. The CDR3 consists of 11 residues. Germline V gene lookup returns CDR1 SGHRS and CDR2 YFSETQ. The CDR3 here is CAGSLESEQYF. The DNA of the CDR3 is TGCGCCGGCAGCTTGGAGTCCGAGCAGTACTTC.

In DNA, the CDR3 is TGTGCCAGCGGACGATTGGACCTAAATCAGCCCCAGCATTTT. It specifies CASGRLDLNQPQHF. The chain joins TRBV7-9 to TRBJ1-5; no clear D. The germline V and J ends were trimmed by 8 bases and 4 bases, with 15 bases remaining between them. CDR3 length: 14 amino acids. Germline V gene lookup returns CDR1 SEHNR and CDR2 FQNEAQ (reference sequence).

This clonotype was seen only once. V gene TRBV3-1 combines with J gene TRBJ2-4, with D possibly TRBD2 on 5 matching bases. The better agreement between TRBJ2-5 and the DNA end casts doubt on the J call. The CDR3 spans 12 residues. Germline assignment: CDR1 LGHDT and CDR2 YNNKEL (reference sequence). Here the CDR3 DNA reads TGTGCCAGCAGTTGGGGAGCTGAGACCCAGTACTTC. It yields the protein CASSWGAETQYF.

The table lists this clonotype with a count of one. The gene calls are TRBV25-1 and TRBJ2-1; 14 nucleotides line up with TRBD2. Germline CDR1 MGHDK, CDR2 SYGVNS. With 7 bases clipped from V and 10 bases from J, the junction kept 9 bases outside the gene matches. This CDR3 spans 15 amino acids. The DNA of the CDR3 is TGTGCCAGCATTGGACTAGCGGGGGGATTTATAGAGCAGTTCTTC. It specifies CASIGLAGGFIEQFF. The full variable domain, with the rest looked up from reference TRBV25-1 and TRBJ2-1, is EADIYQTPRYLVIGTGKKITLECSQTMGHDKMYWYQQDPGMELHLIHYSYGVNSTEKGDLSSESTVSRIRTEHFPLTLESARPSHTSQYLCASIGLAGGFIEQFFGPGTRLTVL.

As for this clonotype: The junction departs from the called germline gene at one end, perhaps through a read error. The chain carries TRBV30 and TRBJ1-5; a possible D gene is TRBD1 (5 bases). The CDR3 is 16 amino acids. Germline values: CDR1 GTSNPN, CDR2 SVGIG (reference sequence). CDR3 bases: TGTGCCTGGACAATCCGGGGCCGATTTAGCAATCAGCCCCAGCAGTTT. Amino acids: CAWTIRGRFSNQPQQF. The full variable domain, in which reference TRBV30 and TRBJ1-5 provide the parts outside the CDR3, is SQTIHQWPATLVQPVGSPLSLECTVEGTSNPNLYWYRQAAGRGLQLLFYSVGIGQISSEVPQNLSASRPQDRQFILSSKKLLLSDSGFYLCAWTIRGRFSNQPQQFGDGTRLSIL.

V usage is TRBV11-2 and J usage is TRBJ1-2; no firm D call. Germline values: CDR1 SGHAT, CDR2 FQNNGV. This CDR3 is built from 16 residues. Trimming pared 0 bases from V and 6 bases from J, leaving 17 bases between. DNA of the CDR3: TGTGCCAGCAGCTTAGATCGGGCAGTCGGTGGTCATGGCTACACCTTC. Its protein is CASSLDRAVGGHGYTF.

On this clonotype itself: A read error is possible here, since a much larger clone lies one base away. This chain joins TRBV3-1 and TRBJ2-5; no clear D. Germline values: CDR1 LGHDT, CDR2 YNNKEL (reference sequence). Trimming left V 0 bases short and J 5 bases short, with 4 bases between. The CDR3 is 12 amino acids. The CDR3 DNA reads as TGTGCCAGCAGCCAAGATTGGGAGACCCAGTACTTC. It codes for CASSQDWETQYF.

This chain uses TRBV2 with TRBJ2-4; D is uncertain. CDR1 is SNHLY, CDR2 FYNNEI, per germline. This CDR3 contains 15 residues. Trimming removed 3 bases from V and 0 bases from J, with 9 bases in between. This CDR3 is CASSDPRLAKNIQYF. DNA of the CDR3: TGTGCCAGCAGTGACCCACGGTTAGCCAAAAACATTCAGTACTTC.

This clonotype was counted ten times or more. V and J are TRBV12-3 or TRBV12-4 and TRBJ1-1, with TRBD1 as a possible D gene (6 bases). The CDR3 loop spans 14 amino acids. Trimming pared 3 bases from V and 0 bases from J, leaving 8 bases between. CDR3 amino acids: CASSLGDMNTEAFF. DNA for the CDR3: TGTGCCAGCAGTTTGGGGGACATGAACACTGAAGCTTTCTTT.

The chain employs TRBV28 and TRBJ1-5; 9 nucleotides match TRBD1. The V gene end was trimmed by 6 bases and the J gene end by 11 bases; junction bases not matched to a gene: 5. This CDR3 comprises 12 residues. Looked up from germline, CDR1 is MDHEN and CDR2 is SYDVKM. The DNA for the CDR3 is TGTGCCAGCAGGGGGACAGGGACGTCCCAGCATTTT. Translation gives CASRGTGTSQHF. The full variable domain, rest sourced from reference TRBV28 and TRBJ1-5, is DVKVTQSSRYLVKRTGEKVFLECVQDMDHENMFWYRQDPGLGLRLIYFSYDVKMKEKGDIPEGYSVSREKKERFSLILESASTNQTSMYLCASRGTGTSQHFGDGTRLSIL.

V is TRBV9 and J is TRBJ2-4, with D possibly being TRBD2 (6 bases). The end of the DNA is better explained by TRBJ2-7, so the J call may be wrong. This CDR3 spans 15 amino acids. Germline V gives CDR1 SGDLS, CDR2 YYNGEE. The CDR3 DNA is TGTGCCAGCAGCGGCACTAGCTTAAGCTCCTACGAGCAGTACTTC. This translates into CASSGTSLSSYEQYF.

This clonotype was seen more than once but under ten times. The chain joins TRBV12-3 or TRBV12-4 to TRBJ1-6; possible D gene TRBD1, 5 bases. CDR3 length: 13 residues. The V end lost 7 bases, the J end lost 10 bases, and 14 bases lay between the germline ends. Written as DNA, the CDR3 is TGTGCCAGCACCAGACAGCATCGGTCACCCCTCCACTTT. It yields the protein CASTRQHRSPLHF.

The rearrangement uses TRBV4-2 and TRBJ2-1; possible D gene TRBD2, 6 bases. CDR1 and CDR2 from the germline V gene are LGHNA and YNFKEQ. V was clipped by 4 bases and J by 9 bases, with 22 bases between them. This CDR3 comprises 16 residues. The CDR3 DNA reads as TGTGCCAGCAGCCCCGACGAGCGGGCCACGGTTGGTGAGCAGTTCTTC. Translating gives CASSPDERATVGEQFF.

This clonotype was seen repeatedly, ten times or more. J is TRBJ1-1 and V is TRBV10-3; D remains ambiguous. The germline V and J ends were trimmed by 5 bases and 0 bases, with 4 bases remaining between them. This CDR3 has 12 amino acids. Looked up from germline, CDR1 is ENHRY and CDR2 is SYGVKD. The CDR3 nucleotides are TGTGCCATCAGTTCAGTGAACACTGAAGCTTTCTTT. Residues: CAISSVNTEAFF.

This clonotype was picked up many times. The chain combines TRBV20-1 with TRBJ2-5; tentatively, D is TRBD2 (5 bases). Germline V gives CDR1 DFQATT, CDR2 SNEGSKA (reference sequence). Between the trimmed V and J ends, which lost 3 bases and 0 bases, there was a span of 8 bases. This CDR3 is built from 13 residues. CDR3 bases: TGCAGTGCTAGCGGAGGCAACCAAGAGACCCAGTACTTC. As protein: CSASGGNQETQYF.

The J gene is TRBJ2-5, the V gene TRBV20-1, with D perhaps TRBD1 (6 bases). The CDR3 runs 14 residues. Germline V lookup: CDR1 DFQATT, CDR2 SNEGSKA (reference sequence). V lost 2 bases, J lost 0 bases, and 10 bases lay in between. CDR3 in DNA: TGCAGTGCTAGACAGGGGCTATACCAAGAGACCCAGTACTTC. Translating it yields CSARQGLYQETQYF.

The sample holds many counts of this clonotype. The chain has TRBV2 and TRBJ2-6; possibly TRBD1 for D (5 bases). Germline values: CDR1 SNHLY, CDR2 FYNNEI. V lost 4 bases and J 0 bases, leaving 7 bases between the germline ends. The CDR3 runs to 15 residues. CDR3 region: CASSGDSSGANVLTF. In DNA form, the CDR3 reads TGTGCCAGCAGTGGAGACAGCTCTGGGGCCAACGTCCTGACTTTC.